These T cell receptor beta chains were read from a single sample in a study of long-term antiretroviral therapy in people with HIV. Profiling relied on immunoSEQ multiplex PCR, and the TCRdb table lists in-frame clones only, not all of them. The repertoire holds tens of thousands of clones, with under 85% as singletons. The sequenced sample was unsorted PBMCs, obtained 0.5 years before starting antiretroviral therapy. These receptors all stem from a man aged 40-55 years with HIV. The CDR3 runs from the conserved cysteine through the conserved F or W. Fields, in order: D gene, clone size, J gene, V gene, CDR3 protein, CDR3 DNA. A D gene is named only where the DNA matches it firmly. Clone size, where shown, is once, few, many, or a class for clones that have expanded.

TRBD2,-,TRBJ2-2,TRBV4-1,CASSQVGTRSGELFF,TGCGCCAGCAGCCAAGTCGGGACTAGGTCCGGGGAGCTGTTTTTT
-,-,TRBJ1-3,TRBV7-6,CASSLVSRGVGNTIYF,TGTGCCAGCAGCTTAGTTTCCAGGGGAGTCGGAAACACCATATATTTT
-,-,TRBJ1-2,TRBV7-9,CASSFFPQEYGYTF,TGTGCCAGCAGCTTTTTTCCGCAGGAATATGGCTACACCTTC
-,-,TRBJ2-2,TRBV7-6,CASSLGQGRGNTGELFF,TGTGCCAGCAGCTTAGGCCAGGGGCGCGGGAACACCGGGGAGCTGTTTTTT
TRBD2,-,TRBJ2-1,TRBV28,CASSPIGSERGGLIGSYNEQFF,TGTGCCAGCAGTCCAATTGGCAGCGAGCGGGGGGGCCTTATAGGCTCCTACAATGAGCAGTTCTTC
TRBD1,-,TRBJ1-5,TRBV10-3,CATRTGKYSNQPQHF,TGTGCCACACGGACAGGGAAGTATAGCAATCAGCCCCAGCATTTT
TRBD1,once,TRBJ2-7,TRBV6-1,CASNQRGTGYEQYF,TGTGCCAGTAATCAACGAGGGACAGGGTACGAGCAGTACTTC
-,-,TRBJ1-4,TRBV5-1,CASSYGGAATNEKLFF,TGCGCCAGCAGCTATGGAGGGGCTGCAACTAATGAAAAACTGTTTTTT
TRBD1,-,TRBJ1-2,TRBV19,CASKDRERLAGYTF,TGTGCCAGTAAGGACAGGGAGAGGTTGGCTGGCTACACCTTC
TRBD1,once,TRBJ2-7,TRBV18,CASSSGTGGFYEQYF,TGTGCCAGCTCATCCGGGACAGGGGGATTCTACGAGCAGTACTTC
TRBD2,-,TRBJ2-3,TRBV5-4,CASSRDYSDMQYF,TGTGCCAGCAGCCGGGACTACTCAGATATGCAGTATTTT
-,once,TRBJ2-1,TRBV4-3,CASSPAGQTYNEQFF,TGCGCCAGCAGCCCGGCGGGACAGACCTACAATGAGCAGTTCTTC
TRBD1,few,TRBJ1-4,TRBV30,CAWSPGQMNEKLFF,TGTGCCTGGAGCCCGGGACAGATGAATGAAAAACTGTTTTTT
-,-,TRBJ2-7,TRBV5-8,CASSLVTGSEQYF,TGTGCCAGCAGCTTGGTAACAGGTTCCGAGCAGTACTTC
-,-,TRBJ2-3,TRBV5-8,CASSLQRADTQYF,TGTGCCAGCAGCTTGCAGAGGGCAGATACGCAGTATTTT
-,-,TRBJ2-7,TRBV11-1,CASSFEKFGDEQYF,TGTGCCAGCAGCTTTGAGAAGTTCGGGGACGAGCAGTACTTC
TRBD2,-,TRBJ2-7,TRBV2,CACRGGRYEQYF,TGTGCCTGTCGGGGGGGGCGGTACGAGCAGTACTTC
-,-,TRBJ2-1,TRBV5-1,CASSLWHSNEQFF,TGCGCCAGCAGCTTATGGCACTCCAATGAGCAGTTCTTC
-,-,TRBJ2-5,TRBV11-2,CASDLGQETQYF,TGTGCCAGCGACTTAGGGCAAGAGACCCAGTACTTC
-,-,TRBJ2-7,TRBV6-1,CASSYDKGYYEQYF,TGTGCCAGCAGCTATGACAAGGGATACTACGAGCAGTACTTC
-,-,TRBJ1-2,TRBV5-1,CASSLRGGGASGYTF,TGCGCCAGCAGCCTGCGCGGGGGGGGTGCCTCCGGCTACACCTTC
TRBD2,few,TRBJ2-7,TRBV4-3,CASSHHGGSSSYEQYF,TGCGCCAGCAGCCATCACGGGGGGTCCAGCTCCTACGAGCAGTACTTC
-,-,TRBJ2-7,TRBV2,CASSEGNSYEQYF,TGTGCCAGCAGTGAAGGGAACTCCTACGAGCAGTACTTC
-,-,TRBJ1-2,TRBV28,CASSFVTYGYTF,TGTGCCAGCAGTTTCGTCACCTATGGCTACACCTTC